A selection of T cell receptor beta chains follows, all from one sample in a study of T cells after posttransplantation cyclophosphamide. Produced via immunoSEQ multiplex PCR; TCRdb's table is partial and in-frame only. In total the sample includes a few thousand clones, none of them seen once. The sequencing here drew on PBMCs, taken 32 days after allogeneic stem cell transplant with posttransplant cyclophosphamide. The receptor source for this set is a female patient aged 50-59 years who received an allogeneic stem cell transplant from a related donor, was CMV-positive, and had no GVHD. Among the T cells, some may be from the graft donor. Each CDR3 is given with its conserved first and last residue. A D gene is named only where the DNA matches it firmly. Some rows have no size entry. The others give once, few or many, or a class for an expanded clone.

CDR3nt: TGTGCCAGCAGCGCCATTAGCGGGAGAGGTGATACGCAGTATTTT
CDR3aa: CASSAISGRGDTQYF
v_gene: TRBV6-2/TRBV6-3
abundance: medium-sized
d_gene: TRBD2
j_gene: TRBJ2-3

CDR3nt: TGTGCCAGCAGTGACTCGAATCGCGTAGGGACACAGAACACCGGGGAGCTGTTTTTT
CDR3aa: CASSDSNRVGTQNTGELFF
v_gene: TRBV6-4
abundance: medium-sized
d_gene: -
j_gene: TRBJ2-2

CDR3nt: TGTGCCAGCACCCGGGGAGGAAGCTCTGGAAACACCATATATTTT
CDR3aa: CASTRGGSSGNTIYF
v_gene: TRBV18
abundance: many
d_gene: -
j_gene: TRBJ1-3

CDR3nt: TGTGCCACCAGCAGAGATAGGCGGGACTGGGAGACCCAGTACTTC
CDR3aa: CATSRDRRDWETQYF
v_gene: TRBV15
abundance: many
d_gene: -
j_gene: TRBJ2-5

CDR3nt: TGTGCCATCAGTGACCTAGTGACGTACGAGCAGTACTTC
CDR3aa: CAISDLVTYEQYF
v_gene: TRBV10-3
abundance: medium-sized
d_gene: -
j_gene: TRBJ2-7

CDR3nt: TGTGCCAGCAGCGCGGGACTAGGAAACACCATATATTTT
CDR3aa: CASSAGLGNTIYF
v_gene: TRBV2
abundance: medium-sized
d_gene: -
j_gene: TRBJ1-3

CDR3nt: TGTGCCAGCTCACAGCAACTTAGACAGGCCGTCCTGACTTTC
CDR3aa: CASSQQLRQAVLTF
v_gene: TRBV18
abundance: many
d_gene: -
j_gene: TRBJ2-6

CDR3nt: TGTGCCAGCAGTTTAGGACAGGGGAATCAGCCCCAGCATTTT
CDR3aa: CASSLGQGNQPQHF
v_gene: TRBV28
abundance: medium-sized
d_gene: TRBD1
j_gene: TRBJ1-5

CDR3nt: TGTGCCAGCAGCTTGGAACACCAAGTAAATACGCAGTATTTT
CDR3aa: CASSLEHQVNTQYF
v_gene: TRBV5-5
abundance: many
d_gene: -
j_gene: TRBJ2-3

CDR3nt: TGTGCCAGCAGCTTAGCGGGCGTGGCGAACACTGAAGCTTTCTTT
CDR3aa: CASSLAGVANTEAFF
v_gene: TRBV7-2
abundance: medium-sized
d_gene: -
j_gene: TRBJ1-1

CDR3nt: TGTGCCAGCAGTTTGGCCATTTCTGGCAATGAGCAGTTCTTC
CDR3aa: CASSLAISGNEQFF
v_gene: TRBV28
abundance: many
d_gene: -
j_gene: TRBJ2-1

CDR3nt: TGTGCCAGCAGCTCCGTCCCCGGACTAGCCTCCCCGGGAAAGGAGCTGTTTTTT
CDR3aa: CASSSVPGLASPGKELFF
v_gene: TRBV7-3
abundance: many
d_gene: TRBD2
j_gene: TRBJ2-2

CDR3nt: TGTGCCATCGGGACAGGCGATAGCAATCAGCCCCAGCATTTT
CDR3aa: CAIGTGDSNQPQHF
v_gene: TRBV10-3
abundance: large
d_gene: TRBD1
j_gene: TRBJ1-5

CDR3nt: TGTGCCAGCAGCTTAGATTGGGACAGCGAAGGGAACTACGAGCAGTACTTC
CDR3aa: CASSLDWDSEGNYEQYF
v_gene: TRBV7-9
abundance: many
d_gene: TRBD1
j_gene: TRBJ2-7

CDR3nt: TGTGCCAGCAGAGGGTTATCCAGCTTCACAGATACGCAGTATTTT
CDR3aa: CASRGLSSFTDTQYF
v_gene: TRBV7-6
abundance: many
d_gene: -
j_gene: TRBJ2-3

CDR3nt: TGTGCCTGGACTAGGGGAGGCTATGGCTACACCTTC
CDR3aa: CAWTRGGYGYTF
v_gene: TRBV30
abundance: -
d_gene: -
j_gene: TRBJ1-2

CDR3nt: TGTGCCTCGAGCGTTGGGACAGGGGTCACTGAAGCTTTCTTT
CDR3aa: CASSVGTGVTEAFF
v_gene: TRBV30
abundance: many
d_gene: TRBD1
j_gene: TRBJ1-1

CDR3nt: TGTGCCAGCGACAAGGGGCCCAACTATGGCTACACCTTC
CDR3aa: CASDKGPNYGYTF
v_gene: TRBV7-9
abundance: many
d_gene: -
j_gene: TRBJ1-2

CDR3nt: TGCGCCAGCAGCTCCGGGACAGGCTCCTACGAGCAGTACTTC
CDR3aa: CASSSGTGSYEQYF
v_gene: TRBV5-1
abundance: many
d_gene: TRBD1
j_gene: TRBJ2-7

CDR3nt: TGTGCCAGCAGTTACGGAGCGGGAATGGGCAATCAGCCCCAGCATTTT
CDR3aa: CASSYGAGMGNQPQHF
v_gene: TRBV6-2/TRBV6-3
abundance: many
d_gene: -
j_gene: TRBJ1-5

CDR3nt: TGTGCCAGTAGCAACAGGGGGTTGAACACTGAAGCTTTCTTT
CDR3aa: CASSNRGLNTEAFF
v_gene: TRBV19
abundance: medium-sized
d_gene: TRBD1
j_gene: TRBJ1-1

CDR3nt: TGCGCCAGCAGCTTGGAGAGGGGGAACACTGAAGCTTTCTTT
CDR3aa: CASSLERGNTEAFF
v_gene: TRBV5-1
abundance: medium-sized
d_gene: -
j_gene: TRBJ1-1

CDR3nt: TGCGCCAGCAGCAATGAGGGACTAGCGGGAGGCTATGAGCAGTTCTTC
CDR3aa: CASSNEGLAGGYEQFF
v_gene: TRBV5-1
abundance: large
d_gene: TRBD2
j_gene: TRBJ2-1

CDR3nt: TGTGCCAGCAGACGTAGCCCAGATACGCAGTATTTT
CDR3aa: CASRRSPDTQYF
v_gene: TRBV2
abundance: medium-sized
d_gene: -
j_gene: TRBJ2-3

CDR3nt: TGTGCCAGCAGTTTCCTTGGACAGGGGGCTCAGCCCCAGCATTTT
CDR3aa: CASSFLGQGAQPQHF
v_gene: TRBV28
abundance: many
d_gene: TRBD1
j_gene: TRBJ1-5

CDR3nt: TGCGCCAGCAGCCGGGAGGCCGGGACCCCGGGACAAATGTCAAACACCATATATTTT
CDR3aa: CASSREAGTPGQMSNTIYF
v_gene: TRBV4-1
abundance: large
d_gene: -
j_gene: TRBJ1-3

CDR3nt: TGCGCCAGCAGTGAGTGGGACAGGGGTTTCTTC
CDR3aa: CASSEWDRGFF
v_gene: TRBV10-1
abundance: medium-sized
d_gene: TRBD1
j_gene: TRBJ2-1

CDR3nt: TGTGCCAGCTCACCGCGTACTAGCGGGTACCAAGAGACCCAGTACTTC
CDR3aa: CASSPRTSGYQETQYF
v_gene: TRBV18
abundance: many
d_gene: TRBD2
j_gene: TRBJ2-5

CDR3nt: TGTGCCAGCAGCTTGCTCCTAAAGGGGGGCTACACCTTC
CDR3aa: CASSLLLKGGYTF
v_gene: TRBV5-8
abundance: many
d_gene: -
j_gene: TRBJ1-2

CDR3nt: TGCGCCAGCAGCCAAGGCGACGGGAGCGGGAACTCCTACGAGCAGTACTTC
CDR3aa: CASSQGDGSGNSYEQYF
v_gene: TRBV4-3
abundance: medium-sized
d_gene: TRBD2
j_gene: TRBJ2-7

CDR3nt: TGTGCCAGCAGTTTTTCGGCGGAAATGAACACTGAAGCTTTCTTT
CDR3aa: CASSFSAEMNTEAFF
v_gene: TRBV12-3/TRBV12-4
abundance: many
d_gene: -
j_gene: TRBJ1-1

CDR3nt: TGTGCCATCGCAGGGGGCTCCTACAATGAGCAGTTCTTC
CDR3aa: CAIAGGSYNEQFF
v_gene: TRBV10-3
abundance: medium-sized
d_gene: TRBD1
j_gene: TRBJ2-1

CDR3nt: TGTGCCAGCAGCTTAGACCTGGTCGGGGATCAGCCCCAGCATTTT
CDR3aa: CASSLDLVGDQPQHF
v_gene: TRBV7-9
abundance: many
d_gene: -
j_gene: TRBJ1-5

CDR3nt: TGCGCCAGCAGCCAAGAAATCCAAAGGAACTATGGCTACACCTTC
CDR3aa: CASSQEIQRNYGYTF
v_gene: TRBV4-3
abundance: many
d_gene: -
j_gene: TRBJ1-2

CDR3nt: TGTGCCAGCAGTCCGCGCGGGACTCTAAAAGAGACCCAGTACTTC
CDR3aa: CASSPRGTLKETQYF
v_gene: TRBV28
abundance: many
d_gene: -
j_gene: TRBJ2-5

CDR3nt: TGTGCCAGCAGCCCTACTGGTTCCACTGAAGCTTTCTTT
CDR3aa: CASSPTGSTEAFF
v_gene: TRBV7-9
abundance: large
d_gene: -
j_gene: TRBJ1-1

CDR3nt: TGTGCCACCAGCAGAAACGTCGAGGGGAGGGCTTTCTTT
CDR3aa: CATSRNVEGRAFF
v_gene: TRBV15
abundance: -
d_gene: -
j_gene: TRBJ1-1

CDR3nt: TGTGCCAGCAGTGAAATCCAGGGGCGCGGAAACACCATATATTTT
CDR3aa: CASSEIQGRGNTIYF
v_gene: TRBV6-1
abundance: medium-sized
d_gene: -
j_gene: TRBJ1-3

CDR3nt: TGTGCCACCAGTGATTTCACGAGCGGCCCTAGCTCCTACAATGAGCAGTTCTTC
CDR3aa: CATSDFTSGPSSYNEQFF
v_gene: TRBV24-1
abundance: many
d_gene: -
j_gene: TRBJ2-1

CDR3nt: TGTGCCAGCAGCGTAGGGGGTAGCGACTACACCGGGGAGCTGTTTTTT
CDR3aa: CASSVGGSDYTGELFF
v_gene: TRBV9
abundance: many
d_gene: -
j_gene: TRBJ2-2

CDR3nt: TGTGCCAGCAGTGCGACAGAGCCAGATACGCAGTATTTT
CDR3aa: CASSATEPDTQYF
v_gene: TRBV2
abundance: many
d_gene: -
j_gene: TRBJ2-3

CDR3nt: TGCGCCAGCCGCCCAGGCTCTAACTATGGCTACACCTTC
CDR3aa: CASRPGSNYGYTF
v_gene: TRBV5-1
abundance: large
d_gene: -
j_gene: TRBJ1-2

CDR3nt: TGTGCCAGCTCACCCACCGGACAGAGCGCGAACACCGGGGAGCTGTTTTTT
CDR3aa: CASSPTGQSANTGELFF
v_gene: TRBV18
abundance: medium-sized
d_gene: -
j_gene: TRBJ2-2

CDR3nt: TGTGCCAGCAGCGCTACGCCGGGACAGGGCAATCAGCCCCAGCATTTT
CDR3aa: CASSATPGQGNQPQHF
v_gene: TRBV7-9
abundance: medium-sized
d_gene: TRBD1
j_gene: TRBJ1-5

CDR3nt: TGTGCCAGTAGTCTCCCTGACAGGGATGTCTACGAGCAGTACTTC
CDR3aa: CASSLPDRDVYEQYF
v_gene: TRBV19
abundance: many
d_gene: TRBD1
j_gene: TRBJ2-7

CDR3nt: TGTGCCAGCAGTCCAGAACGCGGCGGAGGTAGAGCCTACGAGCAGTACTTC
CDR3aa: CASSPERGGGRAYEQYF
v_gene: TRBV12-3/TRBV12-4
abundance: many
d_gene: -
j_gene: TRBJ2-7

CDR3nt: TGTGCCAGCAGTTCCCTGGACAGGGGCCACGAGCAGTACTTC
CDR3aa: CASSSLDRGHEQYF
v_gene: TRBV27
abundance: medium-sized
d_gene: TRBD1
j_gene: TRBJ2-7

CDR3nt: TGTGCCAGCAGCCAGGGAGGGGCCCCAGGGAACGAGCAGTACTTC
CDR3aa: CASSQGGAPGNEQYF
v_gene: TRBV5-5
abundance: large
d_gene: TRBD2
j_gene: TRBJ2-7

CDR3nt: TGTGCCAGCTCAGGGGACAGCCAGGGAAAACTGTTTTTT
CDR3aa: CASSGDSQGKLFF
v_gene: TRBV18
abundance: large
d_gene: TRBD1
j_gene: TRBJ1-4

CDR3nt: TGTGCCAGCGTCCTTACTGAAGCTTTCTTT
CDR3aa: CASVLTEAFF
v_gene: TRBV6-6
abundance: medium-sized
d_gene: -
j_gene: TRBJ1-1

CDR3nt: TGTGCCAGCAGTGAAGAGGGGCCAGCCTACGAGCAGTACTTC
CDR3aa: CASSEEGPAYEQYF
v_gene: TRBV25-1
abundance: many
d_gene: -
j_gene: TRBJ2-7